The clone carrying this T cell receptor (beta chain) was observed a handful of times. Its specificity is not known. This sample is part of a study of blood T cells in healthy people across ages. V lost 4 bases to trimming and J lost 6 bases; unmatched junction nucleotides: 7. The CDR3 runs 16 residues. CDR1 and CDR2 (germline): MDHEN, SYDVKM. Study results and caveats: The fall in TCR beta diversity per million T cells was roughly linear with age. Estimates based on one million T cells were treated as lower bounds.

Through a sample-barcoded 5' primer and a J-beta primer mix, a second PCR was run for roughly 7 to 12 cycles. TCRdb recomputed calls from the 5' RACE reads with MiXCR, one row per CDR3 protein. Of hundreds of thousands of distinct CDR3 sequences in the sample, around 50% were seen once. This TCR came from a man aged 40-49 years in good health. What was sequenced was blood. The chain employs TRBV28 and TRBJ2-7; 15 nucleotides line up with TRBD2. The CDR3 protein is CASSSWTSGGASEQYF. CDR3 in DNA: TGTGCCAGCAGTTCGTGGACTAGCGGGGGGGCCTCCGAGCAGTACTTC.